This T cell receptor (beta chain) emerged from a study of cytomegalovirus exposure and HLA in healthy donors. General study results and limits: The authors assumed roughly uniform sequencing depth across donors for presence/absence analyses.

V dropped 3 bases and J dropped 14; count of bases not matched to a gene: 5. Germline CDR1 reads SGHNT; CDR2 reads YYREEE (reference sequence). This CDR3 is 12 amino acids long. To note about this clone: Antigen specificity is unknown.

With 60 Vbeta and 13 Jbeta primers, the PCR was carried out. Clones were sequenced by immunoSEQ multiplex PCR, and TCRdb holds only the in-frame ones, with some missing. This table has approximately 71,000 clones, roughly 70% appearing once. V usage is TRBV5-4 and J usage is TRBJ1-6; the match to TRBD1 covers 7 bases. The specimen was PBMCs. The TCR originated in a woman aged 40 to 50 in good health and CMV-seropositive. In DNA, the CDR3 is TGTGCCAGCAGCTCACAGGGGTTGGCCCTCCACTTT. Translated, it gives CASSSQGLALHF. The variable domain in full, with the rest retrieved from reference TRBV5-4 and TRBJ1-6, is ETGVTQSPTHLIKTRGQQVTLRCSSQSGHNTVSWYQQALGQGPQFIFQYYREEENGRGNFPPRFSGLQFPNYSSELNVNALELDDSALYLCASSSQGLALHFGNGTRLTVT.